Included here is one TCR beta chain sequence, with context. Assay used: immunoSEQ multiplex PCR; TCRdb lists only in-frame clones, some missing. The top ten clones hold 3% to 4.5% of a sample with about 220,000 clones, 82% of them seen once. This CDR3 comprises 13 residues. Germline V gene data show CDR1 as SGHTA and CDR2 as FQGNSA. The V gene lost 5 bases and the J gene lost 8 bases, with 12 bases spanning the gap. The data were taken from a study of blood T cell repertoires in COVID-19. Across the study: Samples of COVID-19 (acute and convalescent) were obtained from the United States, Italy and Spain.

The specimen sequenced was peripheral blood. This clonotype was sampled from a woman older than 75 with acute or convalescent COVID-19. The chain combines TRBV7-2 with TRBJ1-4, with D tentatively TRBD1 (5 bases). CDR3 bases: TGTGCCAGCAGCCCCGGGACTCGAGAAAAACTGTTTTTT. Protein product: CASSPGTREKLFF.